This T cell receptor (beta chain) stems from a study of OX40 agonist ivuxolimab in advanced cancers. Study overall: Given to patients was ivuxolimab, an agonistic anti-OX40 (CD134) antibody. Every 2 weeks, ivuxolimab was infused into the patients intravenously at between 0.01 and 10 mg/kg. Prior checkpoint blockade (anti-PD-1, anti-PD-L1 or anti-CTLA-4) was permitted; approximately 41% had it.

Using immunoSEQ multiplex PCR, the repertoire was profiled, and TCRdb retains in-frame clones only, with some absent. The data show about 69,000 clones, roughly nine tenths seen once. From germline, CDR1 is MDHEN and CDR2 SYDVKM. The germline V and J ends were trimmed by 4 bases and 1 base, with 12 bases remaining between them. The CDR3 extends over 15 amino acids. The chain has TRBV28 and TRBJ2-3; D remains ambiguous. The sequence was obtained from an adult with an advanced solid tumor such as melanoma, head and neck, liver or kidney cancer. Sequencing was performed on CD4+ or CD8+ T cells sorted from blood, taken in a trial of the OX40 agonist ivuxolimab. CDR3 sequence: CASSSRTVGTDTQYF. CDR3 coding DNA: TGTGCCAGCAGTTCAAGGACGGTGGGCACAGATACGCAGTATTTT.